This T cell receptor (beta chain) originates from a study of cytomegalovirus exposure and HLA in healthy donors. CDR1 and CDR2 (germline): SGHTA, FQGNSA. This CDR3 comprises 13 residues. V was clipped by 11 bases and J by 5 bases; unmatched bases: 10. The study ran its PCR with 60 Vbeta and 13 Jbeta primers. Generated by immunoSEQ multiplex PCR, the TCRdb table keeps only in-frame clones and is missing some. The sample holds tens of thousands of clones, less than 75% seen once. A remark on this clone: Its matching antigen is unknown.

Study results and caveats: Most CMV-associated TCR beta chains were later found to appear HLA-restricted. Prior analysis indicated that the majority of TCR beta V segments exhibited productivity approximately 87% or approximately 30% of the time. Later analysis associated a missense DCLRE1C variant with TCR beta V- and J-gene trimming. An analysis that was carried out later associated some 17,000 TCR beta sequences with HLA alleles at 0.05 false discovery rate.

The chain has TRBV7-2 and TRBJ2-7; TRBD2 matches at 9 bases. Input material: PBMCs. The sequence was collected from a woman in her fifties or sixties in good health and CMV-seropositive. The CDR3 nucleotides are TGTGCCCTCGGGCGGGAGGGCCCTAACGAGCAGTACTTC. This encodes CALGREGPNEQYF.